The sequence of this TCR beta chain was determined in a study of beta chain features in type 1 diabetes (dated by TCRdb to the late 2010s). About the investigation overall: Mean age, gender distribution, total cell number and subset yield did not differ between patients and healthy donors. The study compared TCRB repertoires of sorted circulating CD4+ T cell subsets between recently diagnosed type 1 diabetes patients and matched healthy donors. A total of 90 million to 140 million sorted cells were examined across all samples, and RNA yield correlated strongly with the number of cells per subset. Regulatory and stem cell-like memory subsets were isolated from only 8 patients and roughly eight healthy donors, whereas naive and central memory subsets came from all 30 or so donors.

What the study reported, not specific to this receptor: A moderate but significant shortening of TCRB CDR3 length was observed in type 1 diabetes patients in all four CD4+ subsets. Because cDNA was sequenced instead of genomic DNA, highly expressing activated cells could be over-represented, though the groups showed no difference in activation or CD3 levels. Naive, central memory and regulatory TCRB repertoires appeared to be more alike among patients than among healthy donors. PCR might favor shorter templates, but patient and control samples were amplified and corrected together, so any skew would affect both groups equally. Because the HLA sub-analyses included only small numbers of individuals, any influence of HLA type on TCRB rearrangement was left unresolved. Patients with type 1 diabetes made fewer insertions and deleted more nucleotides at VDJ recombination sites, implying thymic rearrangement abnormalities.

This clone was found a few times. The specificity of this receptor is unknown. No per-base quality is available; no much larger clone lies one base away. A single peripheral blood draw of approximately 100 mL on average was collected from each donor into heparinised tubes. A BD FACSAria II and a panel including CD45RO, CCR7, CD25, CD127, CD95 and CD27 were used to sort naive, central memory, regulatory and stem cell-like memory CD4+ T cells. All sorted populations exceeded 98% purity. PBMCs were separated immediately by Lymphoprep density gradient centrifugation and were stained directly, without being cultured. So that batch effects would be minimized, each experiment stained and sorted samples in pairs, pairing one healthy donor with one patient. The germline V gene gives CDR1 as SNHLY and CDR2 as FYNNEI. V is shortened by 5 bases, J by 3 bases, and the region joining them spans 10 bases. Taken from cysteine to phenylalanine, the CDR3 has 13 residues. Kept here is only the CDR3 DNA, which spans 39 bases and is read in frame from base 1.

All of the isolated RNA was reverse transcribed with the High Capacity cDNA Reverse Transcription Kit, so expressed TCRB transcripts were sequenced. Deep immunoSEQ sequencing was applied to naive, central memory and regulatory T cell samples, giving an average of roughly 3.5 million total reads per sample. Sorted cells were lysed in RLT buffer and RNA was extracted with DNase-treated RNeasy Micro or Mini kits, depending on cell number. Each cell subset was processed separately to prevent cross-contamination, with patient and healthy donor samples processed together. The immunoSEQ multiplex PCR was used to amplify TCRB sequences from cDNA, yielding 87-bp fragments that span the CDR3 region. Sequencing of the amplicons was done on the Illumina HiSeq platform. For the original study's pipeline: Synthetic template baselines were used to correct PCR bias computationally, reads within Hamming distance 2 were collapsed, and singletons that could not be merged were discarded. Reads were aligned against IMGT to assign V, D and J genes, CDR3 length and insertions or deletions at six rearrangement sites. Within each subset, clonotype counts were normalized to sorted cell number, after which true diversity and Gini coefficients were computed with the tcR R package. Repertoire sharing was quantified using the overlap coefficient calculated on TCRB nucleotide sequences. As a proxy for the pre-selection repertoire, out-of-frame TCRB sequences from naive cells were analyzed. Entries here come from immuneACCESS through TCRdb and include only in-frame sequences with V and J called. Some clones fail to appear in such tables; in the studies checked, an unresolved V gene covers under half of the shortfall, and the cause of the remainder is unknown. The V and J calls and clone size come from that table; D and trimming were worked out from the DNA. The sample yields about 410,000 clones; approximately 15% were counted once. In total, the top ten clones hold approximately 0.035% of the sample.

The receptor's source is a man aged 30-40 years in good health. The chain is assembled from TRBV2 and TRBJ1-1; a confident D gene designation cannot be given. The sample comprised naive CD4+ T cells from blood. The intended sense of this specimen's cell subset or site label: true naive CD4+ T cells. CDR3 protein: CASSPSPYTEAFF. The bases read TGTGCCAGCAGTCCTTCGCCTTACACTGAAGCTTTCTTT.